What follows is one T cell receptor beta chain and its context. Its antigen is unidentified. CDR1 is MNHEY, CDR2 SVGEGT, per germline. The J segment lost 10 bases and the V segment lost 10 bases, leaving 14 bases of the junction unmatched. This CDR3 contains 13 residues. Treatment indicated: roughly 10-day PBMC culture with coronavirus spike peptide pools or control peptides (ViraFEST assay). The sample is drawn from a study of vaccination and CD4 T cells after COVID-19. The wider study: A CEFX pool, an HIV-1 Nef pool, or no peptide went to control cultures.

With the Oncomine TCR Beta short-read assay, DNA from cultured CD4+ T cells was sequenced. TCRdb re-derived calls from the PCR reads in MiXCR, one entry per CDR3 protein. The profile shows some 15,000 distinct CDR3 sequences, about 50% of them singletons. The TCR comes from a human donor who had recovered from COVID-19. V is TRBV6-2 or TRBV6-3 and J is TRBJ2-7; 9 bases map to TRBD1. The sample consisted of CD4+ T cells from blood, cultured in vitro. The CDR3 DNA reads TGTGCCATCGCCGGACAGGGGACCCTACGCCAGTACTTC. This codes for CAIAGQGTLRQYF.